The clone carrying this T cell receptor (beta chain) was observed a handful of times. The data were obtained in a study of blood T cell repertoires in COVID-19. Trimming took 4 bases from V and 6 from J, leaving 14 bases between them. The CDR3 length is 13 residues. Germline loops: CDR1 SGDLS, CDR2 YYNGEE. Clones were read by immunoSEQ multiplex PCR, and TCRdb kept only the in-frame ones, dropping some. This sample has approximately 160,000 clones, with around 83% found just once. Sequencing was performed on PBMCs or T cells enriched from blood (not recorded which). The V call is TRBV9, the J call TRBJ2-7, with a possible D match to TRBD2 (6 bases). This receptor was identified in a woman between 50 and 59 years old in a cohort exposed to, infected with or recovered from COVID-19 (not recorded which). CDR3: CASSPGGRGEQYF. CDR3 coding DNA: TGTGCCAGCAGCCCCGGGGGAAGGGGCGAGCAGTACTTC. The full variable domain, its missing parts supplied by reference TRBV9 and TRBJ2-7, is DSGVTQTPKHLITATGQRVTLRCSPRSGDLSVYWYQQSLDQGLQFLIQYYNGEERAKGNILERFSAQQFPDLHSELNLSSLELGDSALYFCASSPGGRGEQYFGPGTRLTVT.